This paragraph reports one T cell receptor (beta chain). Its antigen is still unknown. Only in-frame clones appear in the TCRdb table, and some are missing; sequencing was by immunoSEQ multiplex PCR. The repertoire holds 15,000 to 20,000 clones, 70% to 90% seen once, with approximately 10% in the top ten. The data belong to a study of lymphopenia after photon versus proton radiotherapy. Study-wide points: Proton therapy kept repertoires fairly stable, unlike photons, which gained effector/memory cells. In patients who died, overall survival fell as post-nadir TCR diversity dropped more. Oligoclonal CD8+ Temra expansion after nadir drove photon patients' diversity drop. Authors raise, but do not show, better survival with proton therapy.

V lost 0 bases to trimming and J lost 5 bases, with 7 bases between them. Germline V gives CDR1 MDHEN, CDR2 SYDVKM. CDR3 size: 13 residues. The receptor was isolated from an older man with pancreatic cancer. The chain employs TRBV28 and TRBJ2-5, with TRBD1 as a possible D gene (5 bases). The sequenced sample was peripheral blood, obtained from a patient treated with proton-based radiotherapy. As DNA, the CDR3 is TGTGCCAGCAGTTTATGGGGGCAGGAGACCCAGTACTTC. Translated: CASSLWGQETQYF. The variable domain in full, completed from reference TRBV28 and TRBJ2-5, reads DVKVTQSSRYLVKRTGEKVFLECVQDMDHENMFWYRQDPGLGLRLIYFSYDVKMKEKGDIPEGYSVSREKKERFSLILESASTNQTSMYLCASSLWGQETQYFGPGTRLLVL.